One and the same sample provided the 25 T cell receptor beta chains below, sequenced in a study of radiotherapy plus CTLA-4 blockade in lung cancer. Generated by immunoSEQ multiplex PCR, the TCRdb table keeps only in-frame clones and is missing some. The sample has tens of thousands of clones, more than 65% seen once. Source: peripheral blood, taken from a patient treated with radiotherapy plus ipilimumab. These receptors were obtained from a human donor with non-small cell lung cancer who had stable disease on radiotherapy plus ipilimumab.

The table lists this clone with a count of one. The chain is built from TRBV7-9 and TRBJ2-2; no clear D gene. The CDR3 has 14 amino acids. Germline CDR1 reads SEHNR; CDR2 reads FQNEAQ (reference sequence). Trimming stripped 0 bases from V and 7 bases from J, with 9 bases between. As DNA, the CDR3 is TGTGCCAGCAGCTTAGCGCTCATCAGCGGGGAGCTGTTTTTT. Protein sequence: CASSLALISGELFF.

The chain carries TRBV5-1 and TRBJ2-5, with D possibly matching TRBD1 (5 bases). This CDR3 has 12 amino acids. Trimming left V 4 bases short and J 5 bases short, with 9 bases between. Germline V gives CDR1 SGHRS, CDR2 YFSETQ. The CDR3 nucleotides read TGCGCCAGCAGCGATAAGGGGGAGACCCAGTACTTC. Protein sequence: CASSDKGETQYF.

The gene calls are TRBV6-6 and TRBJ2-2; 7 bases agree with TRBD2. Looked up from germline, CDR1 is MNHNY and CDR2 is SVGAGI (reference sequence). This CDR3 is 14 amino acids long. J lost 0 bases, V lost 9 bases, and 4 bases had no gene match. The CDR3 DNA reads as TGTGCCAGTAGTGGGGGGGCGAACACCGGGGAGCTGTTTTTT. Encoded protein: CASSGGANTGELFF.

This clone came up a few times. The chain has TRBV7-2 and TRBJ2-7, with D possibly TRBD2 on 5 matching bases. There are 12 residues in the CDR3. Trimming stripped 8 bases from V and 6 bases from J, with 14 bases between. Germline lookup yields CDR1 SGHTA and CDR2 FQGNSA. CDR3 nucleotides: TGTGCCAGCCTCGGGCTACGGGGCGAGCAGTACTTC. Its translation: CASLGLRGEQYF.

The CDR3 sequence: CASSFWQDAYEQYF. CDR3 bases: TGTGCCAGCAGCTTCTGGCAGGATGCCTACGAGCAGTACTTC. V and J are TRBV5-6 and TRBJ2-7, with D hard to call. Germline values: CDR1 SGHDT, CDR2 YYEEEE. Trimming took 2 bases from V and 2 from J, leaving 11 bases between them. This CDR3 is built from 14 residues.

The chain employs TRBV18 and TRBJ2-2; maybe TRBD1 (6 bases). Trimming cost V 0 bases and J 7 bases, with 12 bases left between them. CDR1 and CDR2 (germline): KGHSH, LQKENI. CDR3 length equals 15 residues. The chain's CDR3 is CASSPPSRGNGELFF. The CDR3 nucleotides read TGTGCCAGCTCACCACCGAGCAGGGGTAACGGGGAGCTGTTTTTT.

The chain combines TRBV7-9 with TRBJ2-1; TRBD2 aligns across 9 bases. V dropped 5 bases and J dropped 1; count of bases not matched to a gene: 3. The germline V gene has CDR1 SEHNR and CDR2 FQNEAQ (reference sequence). This CDR3 comprises 15 residues. The CDR3 loop reads CASSLRGGSYNEQFF. The CDR3 nucleotides are TGTGCCAGCAGCCTGCGGGGGGGGTCCTACAATGAGCAGTTCTTC.

The V and J genes are TRBV5-1 and TRBJ1-2, with D possibly being TRBD1 (6 bases). The ends were cut back, 5 bases at V and 8 bases at J, with 22 bases in the middle. The germline CDR1 and CDR2 sequences are SGHRS and YFSETQ. CDR3 length: 15 residues. Here the CDR3 DNA reads TGCGCCAGCAGAGGTAGACAGGATCGCCAAGCAGGCTACACCTTC. Protein product: CASRGRQDRQAGYTF.

The chain carries TRBV7-6 and TRBJ2-1, with TRBD1 identical over 7 bases. CDR1 is SGHVS, CDR2 FNYEAQ, per germline. The CDR3 spans 13 residues. V trimming: 2 bases; J trimming: 7 bases; junction bases outside the gene matches: 2. As DNA, the CDR3 is TGTGCCAGCAGCTTATTCAGGGGGAATGAGCAGTTCTTC. Translated, it gives CASSLFRGNEQFF.

J is TRBJ2-1 and V is TRBV9; no firm D call. V was cut by 0 bases and J by 0 bases, with 10 bases left in between. The CDR3 contains 16 residues. From germline, CDR1 is SGDLS and CDR2 YYNGEE. The CDR3 DNA is TGTGCCAGCAGCGTAGTTGACAAAAGCTCCTACAATGAGCAGTTCTTC. Encoded protein: CASSVVDKSSYNEQFF.

The chain links TRBV6-6 to TRBJ1-5; TRBD1 agrees at 7 bases. Germline loops: CDR1 MNHNY, CDR2 SVGAGI (reference sequence). This CDR3 contains 14 residues. After removal of 5 bases from V and 7 bases from J, the junction contained 8 bases not matched to a gene. The CDR3 is CASSPNQGVQPQHF. CDR3 DNA sequence: TGTGCCAGCAGTCCAAACCAGGGGGTACAGCCCCAGCATTTT.

The chain has TRBV29-1 and TRBJ2-3; D is unresolved. CDR1 and CDR2 from the germline V gene are SQVTM and ANQGSEA. The CDR3 covers 11 residues. The V end was cut by 2 bases, the J end by 5 bases, with 5 bases between. The CDR3 is CSVEIEDTQYF. In nucleotides, the CDR3 is TGCAGCGTTGAAATAGAAGATACGCAGTATTTT.

The V call is TRBV5-4, the J call TRBJ2-2, with a possible D match to TRBD2 (6 bases). CDR3 size: 15 residues. Germline values: CDR1 SGHNT, CDR2 YYREEE (reference sequence). V was trimmed by 7 bases and J by 3 bases, leaving 16 bases between them. Here the CDR3 DNA reads TGTGCCAGCTCCGATAGTGCGGGGTACACCGGGGAGCTGTTTTTT. It specifies CASSDSAGYTGELFF.

The V and J genes are TRBV15 and TRBJ1-2, with D hard to call. Germline V lookup: CDR1 LNHNV, CDR2 YYDKDF (reference sequence). The CDR3 is 16 amino acids. The V and J ends lost 1 base and 4 bases respectively, with 16 bases between them. CDR3 DNA sequence: TGTGCCACCAGCAGAGGTCTAAAGGGAGCCCTCTATGGCTACACCTTC. Translated, it gives CATSRGLKGALYGYTF.

The V call is TRBV7-2, the J call TRBJ2-2; D perhaps matches TRBD2 (5 bases). Trimming shortened V by 1 base and J by 5 bases, and 8 bases separated the two germline ends. The CDR3 is 14 residues long. CDR1 SGHTA and CDR2 FQGNSA come from the germline V gene. In DNA form, the CDR3 reads TGTGCCAGCAGCTTAGGTTCGGGGACCGGGGAGCTGTTTTTT. Protein product: CASSLGSGTGELFF.

In its sample, this clone was seen a few times. The chain combines TRBV20-1 with TRBJ1-1; D unclear. Trimming left V 6 bases short and J 3 bases short, with 8 bases between. Germline values: CDR1 DFQATT, CDR2 SNEGSKA (reference sequence). The CDR3 covers 11 residues. In DNA, the CDR3 is TGCAGTGCCCCTTCCGACACTGAAGCTTTCTTT. This codes for CSAPSDTEAFF.

The gene calls are TRBV5-1 and TRBJ2-7; D is possibly TRBD1 (7 bases). CDR3 length: 14 residues. Germline V gene data show CDR1 as SGHRS and CDR2 as YFSETQ. V lost 2 bases and J lost 3, with 12 bases in between. The CDR3 DNA reads TGCGCCAGCAGCTTCAGGGGGGAAGGCTACGAGCAGTACTTC. It specifies CASSFRGEGYEQYF.

This rearrangement joins TRBV18 to TRBJ2-7; 9 bases fit TRBD2. Losses at the gene ends were 0 bases for V and 5 bases for J; bases not matched to a gene: 5. Germline assignment: CDR1 KGHSH and CDR2 LQKENI. This CDR3 is built from 15 residues. CDR3 protein: CASSPPASGVHEQYF. CDR3 sequence (DNA): TGTGCCAGCTCACCACCGGCTAGCGGGGTGCACGAGCAGTACTTC.

The chain recombines TRBV5-1 with TRBJ1-1; 11 bases agree with TRBD1. Trimming at V came to 4 bases and at J to 4 bases, leaving 18 bases not matched to a gene. Germline V gene data show CDR1 as SGHRS and CDR2 as YFSETQ. The length of the CDR3 is 19 residues. The CDR3: CASSPATRGRDRGSTEAFF. DNA for the CDR3: TGCGCCAGCAGCCCGGCCACTAGAGGACGGGACAGGGGGTCCACTGAAGCTTTCTTT.

This clone occurred many times. The chain joins TRBV6-5 to TRBJ1-6, with a possible D match to TRBD1 (5 bases). Germline V gives CDR1 MNHEY, CDR2 SVGAGI. The CDR3 is 15 amino acids. The V end lost 0 bases, the J end lost 9 bases, and 12 bases lay between the germline ends. The CDR3 DNA reads as TGTGCCAGCAGTTACTCTAACATCGGGGGTTCACCCCTCCACTTT. This codes for CASSYSNIGGSPLHF.

The chain links TRBV29-1 to TRBJ1-2; 8 nucleotides match TRBD1. Per germline, CDR1 SQVTM and CDR2 ANQGSEA. V lost 7 bases to trimming and J lost 5 bases; unmatched junction nucleotides: 3. This CDR3 spans 11 amino acids. CDR3 bases: TGCAGCGCGGGACAGGATTATGGCTACACCTTC. Encoded protein: CSAGQDYGYTF.

This chain links TRBV10-3 with TRBJ2-5; 8 positions match TRBD2. From germline, CDR1 is ENHRY and CDR2 SYGVKD. CDR3 length: 15 amino acids. J gave up 3 bases and V 5 bases, and 8 bases lay outside the gene matches. This chain's CDR3 is CAISQIAGNEETQYF. The CDR3, as DNA: TGTGCCATCAGTCAGATAGCGGGGAACGAAGAGACCCAGTACTTC.

The rearrangement links TRBV5-1 to TRBJ1-2; possible D gene TRBD1, 6 bases. Germline V gene lookup returns CDR1 SGHRS and CDR2 YFSETQ. V was cut by 4 bases and J by 4 bases, with 11 bases left in between. The length of the CDR3 is 13 residues. The CDR3 nucleotides read TGCGCCAGCAGCCCGGACAGATCCTATGGCTACACCTTC. As protein: CASSPDRSYGYTF. Based on the CDR3 plus reference TRBV5-1 and TRBJ1-2, the full variable domain is KAGVTQTPRYLIKTRGQQVTLSCSPISGHRSVSWYQQTPGQGLQFLFEYFSETQRNKGNFPGRFSGRQFSNSRSEMNVSTLELGDSALYLCASSPDRSYGYTFGSGTRLTVV.

The gene calls are TRBV5-1 and TRBJ2-7, with D hard to call. V lost 0 bases, J lost 2 bases, and 9 bases lay in between. Germline assignment: CDR1 SGHRS and CDR2 YFSETQ. The CDR3 extends over 14 amino acids. The CDR3 sequence: CASSLVGVTYEQYF. CDR3 coding DNA: TGCGCCAGCAGCTTGGTAGGAGTTACCTACGAGCAGTACTTC.

V gene TRBV21-1 combines with J gene TRBJ1-1; no DNA check was done on the table's D call, TRBD1. TRBV21-1 is a pseudogene locus. The CDR3 has 14 amino acids. CDR3 sequence: CASSVTGNPTEAFF. The CDR3 DNA is TGTGCCAGCAGCGTTACAGGGAACCCCACTGAAGCTTTCTTT.